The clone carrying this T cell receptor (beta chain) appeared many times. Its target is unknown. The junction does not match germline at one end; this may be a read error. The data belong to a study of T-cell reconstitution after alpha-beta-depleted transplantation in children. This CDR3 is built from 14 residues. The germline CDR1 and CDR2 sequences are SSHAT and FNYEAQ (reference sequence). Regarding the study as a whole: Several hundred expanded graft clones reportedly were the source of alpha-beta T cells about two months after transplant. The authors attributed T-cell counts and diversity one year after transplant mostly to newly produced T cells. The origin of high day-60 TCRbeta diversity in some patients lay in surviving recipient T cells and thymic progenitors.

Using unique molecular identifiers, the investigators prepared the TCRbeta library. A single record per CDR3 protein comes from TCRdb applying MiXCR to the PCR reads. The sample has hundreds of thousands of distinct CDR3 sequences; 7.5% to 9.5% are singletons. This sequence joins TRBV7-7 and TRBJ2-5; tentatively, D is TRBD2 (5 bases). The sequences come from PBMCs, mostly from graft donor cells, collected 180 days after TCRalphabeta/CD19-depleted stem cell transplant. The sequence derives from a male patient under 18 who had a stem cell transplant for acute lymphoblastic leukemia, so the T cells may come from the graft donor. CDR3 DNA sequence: TGTGCTAGCAGCCCGGACTTTACCCAAGAGACCCAGTACTTC. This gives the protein CASSPDFTQETQYF.